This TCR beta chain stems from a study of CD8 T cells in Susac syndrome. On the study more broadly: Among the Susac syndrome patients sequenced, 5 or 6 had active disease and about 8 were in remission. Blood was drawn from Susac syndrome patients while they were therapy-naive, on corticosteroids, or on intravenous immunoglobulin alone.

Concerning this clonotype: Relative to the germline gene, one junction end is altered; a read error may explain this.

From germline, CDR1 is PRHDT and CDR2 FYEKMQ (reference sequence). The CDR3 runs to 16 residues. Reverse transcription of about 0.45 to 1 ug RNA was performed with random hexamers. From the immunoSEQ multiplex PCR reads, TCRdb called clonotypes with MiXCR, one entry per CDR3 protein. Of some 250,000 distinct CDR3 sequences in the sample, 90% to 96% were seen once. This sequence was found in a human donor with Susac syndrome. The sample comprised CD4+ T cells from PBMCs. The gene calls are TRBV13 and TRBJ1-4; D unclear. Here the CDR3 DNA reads TGTGCCAGCAGCTTGGGCGGCCCCCATCCGAGTGAAAAACTGTTATTT. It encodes CASSLGGPHPSEKLLF.